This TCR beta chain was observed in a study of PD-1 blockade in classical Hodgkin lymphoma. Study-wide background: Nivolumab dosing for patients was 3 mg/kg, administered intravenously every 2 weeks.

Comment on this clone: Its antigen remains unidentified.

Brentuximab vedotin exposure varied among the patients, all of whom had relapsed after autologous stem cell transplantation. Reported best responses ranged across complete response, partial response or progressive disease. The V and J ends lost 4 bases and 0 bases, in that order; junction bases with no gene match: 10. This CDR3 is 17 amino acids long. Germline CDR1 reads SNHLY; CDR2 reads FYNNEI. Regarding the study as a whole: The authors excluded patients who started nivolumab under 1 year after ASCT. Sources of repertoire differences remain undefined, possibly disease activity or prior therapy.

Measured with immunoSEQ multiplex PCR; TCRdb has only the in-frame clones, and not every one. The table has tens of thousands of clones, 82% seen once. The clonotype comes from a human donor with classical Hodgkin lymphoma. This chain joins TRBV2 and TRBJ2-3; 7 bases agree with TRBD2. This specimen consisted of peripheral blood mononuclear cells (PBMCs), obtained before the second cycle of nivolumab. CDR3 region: CASSVGLRGTSTDTQYF. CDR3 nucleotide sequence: TGTGCCAGCAGTGTGGGACTAAGAGGAACTAGCACAGATACGCAGTATTTT.